One and the same sample provided the 17 T cell receptor beta chains below, sequenced in a study of shared clonotypes between healthy human individuals. Clones were read by immunoSEQ multiplex PCR, and TCRdb kept only the in-frame ones, dropping some. This sample has some 1.5 million clones; 95% to 99% occur once, and the top ten carry about 0.45%. Sample: naive CD4+ T cells sorted from blood. Subset noted: CD45RA+ positively selected. The receptors stem from a young man in good health.

The V gene is TRBV9, the J gene TRBJ2-3; possibly TRBD2 for D (7 bases). The CDR3 runs to 14 residues. Trimming took 4 bases from V and 7 from J, leaving 16 bases between them. Germline V CDR1 and CDR2: SGDLS, YYNGEE. CDR3 nucleotides: TGTGCCAGCAGCCTAGCGGAAGGGGGAAATACGCAGTATTTT. It specifies CASSLAEGGNTQYF.

This clone was observed once. The V gene is TRBV9, the J gene TRBJ2-7; maybe TRBD1 (5 bases). CDR3 length: 14 residues. Germline assignment: CDR1 SGDLS and CDR2 YYNGEE. V dropped 4 bases and J dropped 5 bases, with 16 bases sitting between them. The CDR3: CASSPDSRNNEQYF. In nucleotides, the CDR3 is TGTGCCAGCAGCCCCGACAGTAGAAACAACGAGCAGTACTTC.

V usage is TRBV5-1 and J usage is TRBJ1-2; unclear D gene. The germline gives CDR1 SGHRS, CDR2 YFSETQ. This CDR3 comprises 16 residues. The V gene lost 0 bases and the J gene lost 0 bases, with 12 bases spanning the gap. The CDR3 DNA is TGCGCCAGCAGCTTGGGTGGAGCCTCAGCTAACTATGGCTACACCTTC. Its translation is CASSLGGASANYGYTF.

J is TRBJ2-1 and V is TRBV29-1; TRBD2 matches at 11 bases. Germline-derived CDR1 and CDR2 are SQVTM and ANQGSEA. This CDR3 region has 15 residues. V was pared by 8 bases and J by 7 bases, with 13 bases of the junction left unmatched. CDR3 protein: CSMSVASGRYNEQFF. CDR3 coding DNA: TGCAGCATGTCGGTCGCTAGCGGGAGGTATAATGAGCAGTTCTTC.

This rearrangement joins TRBV1 to TRBJ1-5; the DNA was not compared with TRBD1, the D call given in the table. TRBV1 is a listed pseudogene. CDR3 length: 14 residues. CDR3 loop: CTSSQDRITQPQHF. The CDR3 DNA reads as TGCACCAGCAGCCAAGACAGGATCACTCAGCCCCAGCATTTT.

The chain links TRBV6-6 to TRBJ1-1; 8 bases match TRBD1. CDR3 size: 16 residues. The germline CDR1 and CDR2 sequences are MNHNY and SVGAGI (reference sequence). J gave up 5 bases and V 2 bases, and 10 bases lay outside the gene matches. CDR3 loop: CASSYPGQGMGTEAFF. The CDR3 region has the DNA TGTGCCAGCAGTTACCCCGGACAGGGAATGGGGACTGAAGCTTTCTTT.

The rearrangement links TRBV5-1 to TRBJ2-7; 9 bases map to TRBD2. The CDR3 is made up of 16 amino acids. V was pared by 4 bases and J by 6 bases, with 14 bases of the junction left unmatched. Germline values: CDR1 SGHRS, CDR2 YFSETQ. The CDR3: CASSPPPAVAGVEQYF. The CDR3 DNA reads TGCGCCAGCAGCCCACCCCCTGCGGTAGCGGGAGTCGAGCAGTACTTC.

The chain links TRBV28 to TRBJ1-2; possibly TRBD1 for D (6 bases). The CDR3 covers 13 residues. Germline-derived CDR1 and CDR2 are MDHEN and SYDVKM. V lost 5 bases and J 10 bases, leaving 17 bases between the germline ends. CDR3 loop: CASSPRGRTIYTF. CDR3 sequence (DNA): TGTGCCAGCAGTCCCAGGGGCAGGACGATCTACACCTTC.

The J gene is TRBJ2-7, the V gene TRBV9, with D hard to call. CDR3 length: 13 residues. Germline V CDR1 and CDR2: SGDLS, YYNGEE. Trimming shortened V by 4 bases and J by 3 bases, and 11 bases separated the two germline ends. CDR3 in amino acids: CASSRDAGYEQYF. CDR3 DNA: TGTGCCAGCAGCAGGGATGCCGGCTACGAGCAGTACTTC.

The V gene is TRBV9, the J gene TRBJ2-6; 15 bases are shared with TRBD2. V shed 4 bases, J shed 3 bases, and the junction held 14 bases outside the gene matches. This CDR3 contains 21 residues. The V gene's germline CDR1 is SGDLS and CDR2 YYNGEE. CDR3 nucleotides: TGTGCCAGCAGCTCGAAGGGACTAGCGGGAGGCGGGGGATTTGGGGCCAACGTCCTGACTTTC. Amino acid sequence: CASSSKGLAGGGGFGANVLTF.

The chain employs TRBV2 and TRBJ2-7; 11 positions agree with TRBD2. CDR3 length: 15 residues. With V trimmed by 2 bases and J by 3 bases, 3 bases remained unmatched. The V gene's germline CDR1 is SNHLY and CDR2 FYNNEI. CDR3 loop: CASSESLAGGYEQYF. The CDR3 DNA reads TGTGCCAGCAGTGAAAGTCTAGCGGGAGGCTACGAGCAGTACTTC.

The rearrangement links TRBV14 to TRBJ2-7, with 8 bases matching TRBD2. J gave up 3 bases and V 4 bases, and 5 bases lay outside the gene matches. CDR1 SGHDN and CDR2 FVKESK come from the germline V gene. CDR3 size: 14 residues. The DNA of the CDR3 is TGTGCCAGCAGCCTGTCGGGAGGGGGCTACGAGCAGTACTTC. Its protein is CASSLSGGGYEQYF.

The chain links TRBV7-2 to TRBJ2-5, with D perhaps TRBD2 (6 bases). The CDR3 covers 15 residues. Germline V lookup: CDR1 SGHTA, CDR2 FQGNSA. With 5 bases removed from V and 5 bases from J, the gap between germline ends came to 18 bases. CDR3 nucleotide sequence: TGTGCCAGCAGCCTTCTCGGGCGGGAAGGGGAGACCCAGTACTTC. Translating it yields CASSLLGREGETQYF.

As to this clone: A read error may produce the germline difference seen at one junction end. The V and J genes are TRBV20-1 and TRBJ1-1; D uncertain. The CDR3 is 11 residues long. Germline assignment: CDR1 DFQATT and CDR2 SNEGSKA (reference sequence). The CDR3 sequence: CSARGSTRAFF. The CDR3 DNA reads TGCAGTGCCAGAGGAAGTACAAGAGCTTTCTTT.

The chain links TRBV18 to TRBJ2-7, with TRBD1 as a possible D gene (5 bases). This CDR3 contains 13 residues. Germline CDR1 reads KGHSH; CDR2 reads LQKENI. Deletions cut 5 bases from V and 2 bases from J, with 10 bases between. CDR3 bases: TGTGCCAGCTCATCGACAGTAACCTACGAGCAGTACTTC. Translated: CASSSTVTYEQYF.

The rearrangement uses TRBV18 and TRBJ2-5; no firm D call. Germline-derived CDR1 and CDR2 are KGHSH and LQKENI. The CDR3 is 14 amino acids. Trimming took 1 base from V and 5 from J, leaving 11 bases between them. CDR3 DNA: TGTGCCAGCTCACCACTCGACGACGTGGAGACCCAGTACTTC. Translation gives CASSPLDDVETQYF.

The chain is built from TRBV9 and TRBJ2-1, with 13 bases aligning to TRBD2. The V gene end was trimmed by 0 bases and the J gene end by 8 bases; junction bases not matched to a gene: 5. Germline assignment: CDR1 SGDLS and CDR2 YYNGEE. The CDR3 spans 16 residues. DNA for the CDR3: TGTGCCAGCAGCGTAGGAGGACTAGCGGGAGTGGATGAGCAGTTCTTC. Protein sequence: CASSVGGLAGVDEQFF.